A single sample is the source of the 28 T cell receptor beta chains below, sequenced in a study of T cell repertoires in cytomegalovirus infection. TCRdb processed the reads anew with MiXCR; each CDR3 protein has one entry. The sample has over 100,000 distinct CDR3 sequences, around 10% seen once. These TCRs are of unknown antigen specificity. The sequenced sample consisted of PBMCs, sequenced either directly or after in vitro stimulation (not recorded which). Receptor source: a human donor in good health (CMV status not recorded). Some clones in this sample may be carry-over from other donors' samples.

The V call is TRBV19, the J call TRBJ1-1; 9 bases line up with TRBD1. This CDR3 comprises 14 residues. With 9 bases clipped from V and 0 bases from J, the junction kept 5 bases outside the gene matches. The germline gives CDR1 LNHDA, CDR2 SQIVND (reference sequence). The CDR3 region has the DNA TGTGCCAGCGACGGGACAGGGTTGAACACTGAAGCTTTCTTT. Residues: CASDGTGLNTEAFF.

This clonotype was seen at least ten times. The chain links TRBV7-2 to TRBJ1-1, with no clear D. V shed 5 bases and J shed 1 base, with 17 bases lying between them. The CDR3 contains 16 residues. Looked up from germline, CDR1 is SGHTA and CDR2 is FQGNSA. The CDR3 sequence: CASSPRVWDRNTEAFF. The DNA of the CDR3 is TGTGCCAGCAGCCCGAGGGTCTGGGATCGGAACACTGAAGCTTTCTTT.

This rearrangement joins TRBV19 to TRBJ1-2; TRBD1 might be the D (5 bases). The CDR3 extends over 16 amino acids. Trimming removed 6 bases at V and 4 bases at J, with 21 bases between. Looked up from germline, CDR1 is LNHDA and CDR2 is SQIVND (reference sequence). The CDR3 DNA reads as TGTGCCAGTAGCAGACACACCAGGGAAATGGCCTATGGCTACACCTTC. Protein product: CASSRHTREMAYGYTF. Supplemented by reference TRBV19 and TRBJ1-2, the full variable domain reads DGGITQSPKYLFRKEGQNVTLSCEQNLNHDAMYWYRQDPGQGLRLIYYSQIVNDFQKGDIAEGYSVSREKKESFPLTVTSAQKNPTAFYLCASSRHTREMAYGYTFGSGTRLTVV.

This clonotype was seen many times. The chain combines TRBV6-2 or TRBV6-3 with TRBJ2-2; D is unclear. CDR3 length: 13 amino acids. V was clipped by 7 bases and J by 4 bases, with 10 bases between them. CDR1 and CDR2 (germline): MNHEY, SVGEGT. The CDR3 here is CASTPMGTGELFF. The CDR3 DNA is TGTGCCAGCACGCCGATGGGCACCGGGGAGCTGTTTTTT.

There are many counts of this clonotype. The chain links TRBV7-6 to TRBJ2-1, with D maybe TRBD2 (5 bases). The CDR3 contains 14 residues. Germline CDR1 SGHVS, CDR2 FNYEAQ. Trimming pared 4 bases from V and 3 bases from J, leaving 10 bases between. The CDR3: CASSSDSLYNEQFF. The CDR3 region has the DNA TGTGCCAGCAGCTCGGACTCGCTCTACAATGAGCAGTTCTTC.

This clonotype has ten or more counts. V usage is TRBV6-5 and J usage is TRBJ2-3; D may match TRBD1 or TRBD2 (5 bases each). The V end lost 0 bases, the J end lost 0 bases, and 7 bases lay between the germline ends. The germline V gene has CDR1 MNHEY and CDR2 SVGAGI. The CDR3 spans 15 residues. The CDR3 coding sequence is TGTGCCAGCAGTTACTCAGGGACCAGCACAGATACGCAGTATTTT. This encodes CASSYSGTSTDTQYF.

This clonotype has only a few counts. The chain is built from TRBV7-3 and TRBJ2-2; 10 bases align to TRBD1. The CDR3 has 18 residues. CDR1 and CDR2 (germline): SGHTA, FQGTGA. The trim removed 0 bases at V and 7 bases at J, leaving 11 bases unmatched. In nucleotides, the CDR3 is TGTGCCAGCAGCTTAACCCAACCGGTGACAGGGGGCAGCGGGGAGCTGTTTTTT. Translated: CASSLTQPVTGGSGELFF.

The chain combines TRBV4-3 with TRBJ1-4, with TRBD1 matching 7 bases. V was pared by 3 bases and J by 0 bases, with 4 bases of the junction left unmatched. CDR1 is LGHNA, CDR2 YSLEER, per germline. The CDR3 is made up of 16 amino acids. This CDR3 reads CASSQPGTATNEKLFF. The DNA of the CDR3 is TGCGCCAGCAGCCAGCCCGGGACAGCAACTAATGAAAAACTGTTTTTT.

In this sample, this clonotype turned up many times. J is TRBJ1-2 and V is TRBV7-8; maybe TRBD1 (5 bases). The CDR3 is made up of 13 amino acids. The ends were cut back, 3 bases at V and 4 bases at J, with 9 bases in the middle. Germline V gene lookup returns CDR1 SGHVS and CDR2 FQNEAQ. The CDR3 loop reads CASSFPGIYGYTF. DNA of the CDR3: TGTGCCAGCAGCTTCCCAGGGATCTATGGCTACACCTTC.

This clonotype showed up just a few times. The V and J genes are TRBV7-2 and TRBJ2-7, with 11 bases fitting TRBD1. Losses at the gene ends were 5 bases for V and 4 bases for J; bases not matched to a gene: 7. Per germline, CDR1 SGHTA and CDR2 FQGNSA. This CDR3 has 15 residues. The CDR3 region is CASSPGQGAGYEQYF. The CDR3 DNA reads TGTGCCAGCAGCCCTGGACAGGGGGCCGGGTACGAGCAGTACTTC.

This clonotype was counted many times. The CDR3 loop reads CASRTTPRIGSSGTEAFF. CDR3 nucleotides: TGTGCCAGCAGAACTACCCCTCGGATAGGTTCGTCAGGAACTGAAGCTTTCTTT. V usage is TRBV6-2 or TRBV6-3 and J usage is TRBJ1-1, with D hard to call. The CDR3 length is 18 residues. Germline V lookup: CDR1 MNHEY, CDR2 SVGEGT. V was shortened by 6 bases and J by 5 bases, with 28 bases between the two germline ends.

As regards this clonotype: A clone one base away is much larger, so this may be a read error. The rearrangement uses TRBV7-4 and TRBJ2-7; D perhaps matches TRBD1 (6 bases). The V gene's germline CDR1 is SGHVT and CDR2 SQSDAQ. The CDR3 has 14 residues. The CDR3 loop reads CASSSRQETYELYF. In DNA, the CDR3 is TGTGCCAGCAGCTCCCGACAGGAAACCTACGAGCTGTACTTC. Combining the CDR3 with reference TRBV7-4 and TRBJ2-7 gives the whole variable domain GAGVSQSPRYKVAKRGRDVALRCDSISGHVTLYWYRQTLGQGSEVLTYSQSDAQRDKSGRPSGRFSAERPERSVSTLKIQRTEQGDSAVYLCASSSRQETYELYFGPGTRLTVT.

The chain carries TRBV6-4 and TRBJ2-1; the D gene is possibly TRBD1 (5 bases). V shed 5 bases and J shed 7 bases, with 12 bases lying between them. CDR3 length: 13 amino acids. The germline CDR1 and CDR2 sequences are MRHNA and SNTAGT. CDR3 region: CASSRRAENEQFF. Written as DNA, the CDR3 is TGTGCCAGCAGTCGCAGGGCCGAGAATGAGCAGTTCTTC.

The chain employs TRBV19 and TRBJ2-1, with D perhaps TRBD2 (5 bases). The CDR3 extends over 13 amino acids. Germline V CDR1 and CDR2: LNHDA, SQIVND (reference sequence). CDR3 residues: CASGESSYNEQFF. CDR3 DNA sequence: TGTGCGAGCGGAGAAAGCTCCTACAATGAGCAGTTCTTC.

The sample holds many counts of this clonotype. The rearrangement joins TRBV7-2 to TRBJ2-7, with D maybe TRBD1 (5 bases). V lost 0 bases and J lost 5, with 14 bases in between. The germline V gene encodes CDR1 SGHTA and CDR2 FQGNSA. The CDR3 length is 15 residues. The CDR3 nucleotides are TGTGCCAGCAGCTTAGCTCCGCAGGGATTCCACGAGCAGTACTTC. Translated, it gives CASSLAPQGFHEQYF. The full variable domain, in which reference TRBV7-2 and TRBJ2-7 provide the parts outside the CDR3, is GAGVSQSPSNKVTEKGKDVELRCDPISGHTALYWYRQSLGQGLEFLIYFQGNSAPDKSGLPSDRFSAERTGGSVSTLTIQRTQQEDSAVYLCASSLAPQGFHEQYFGPGTRLTVT.

The chain uses TRBV4-3 and TRBJ2-1; TRBD2 is a possible D gene (6 bases). The CDR3 has 15 amino acids. Germline V gene sequence: CDR1 LGHNA, CDR2 YSLEER. Trimming took 2 bases from V and 2 from J, leaving 10 bases between them. In DNA form, the CDR3 reads TGCGCCAGCAGCCAACGGGAGTTTCCCTACAATGAGCAGTTCTTC. Protein sequence: CASSQREFPYNEQFF.

This clonotype has ten or more counts. This chain links TRBV7-2 with TRBJ1-1; maybe TRBD1 (5 bases). Trimming cost V 5 bases and J 3 bases, with 7 bases left between them. Germline CDR1 is SGHTA and CDR2 is FQGNSA. The CDR3 length is 12 residues. The CDR3 loop is CASSPGDTEAFF. The CDR3 DNA is TGTGCCAGCAGCCCGGGGGACACTGAAGCTTTCTTT.

This clonotype has ten or more counts. The J gene is TRBJ1-1, the V gene TRBV6-1, with 7 nucleotides matching TRBD1. The CDR3 covers 13 residues. Germline V gives CDR1 MNHNS, CDR2 SASEGT. Losses at the gene ends were 4 bases for V and 6 bases for J; bases not matched to a gene: 5. The CDR3 nucleotides read TGTGCCAGCAGTGCCAAGACAGGGTCTGAAGCTTTCTTT. Residues: CASSAKTGSEAFF.

This clonotype has ten or more counts. CDR3 residues: CASSLAEGGPQHF. The CDR3 coding sequence is TGTGCCAGCAGCTTAGCGGAGGGTGGGCCCCAGCATTTT. The V gene is TRBV7-6, the J gene TRBJ1-5; D not certain. From germline, CDR1 is SGHVS and CDR2 FNYEAQ. Trimming left V 0 bases short and J 9 bases short, with 9 bases between. The CDR3 is 13 amino acids.

This clonotype was seen a handful of times. The V call is TRBV3-1, the J call TRBJ2-6; D is uncertain. The V gene lost 1 base and the J gene lost 14 bases, with 9 bases spanning the gap. In germline, CDR1 is LGHDT, CDR2 YNNKEL (reference sequence). The CDR3 is made up of 12 amino acids. The CDR3 sequence: CASSQGAFILTF. DNA of the CDR3: TGTGCCAGCAGCCAAGGTGCATTTATCCTGACTTTC. Full variable domain (outside the CDR3, taken from reference TRBV3-1 and TRBJ2-6): DTAVSQTPKYLVTQMGNDKSIKCEQNLGHDTMYWYKQDSKKFLKIMFSYNNKELIINETVPNRFSPKSPDKAHLNLHINSLELGDSAVYFCASSQGAFILTFGAGSRLTVL.

This clonotype was seen more than once but under ten times. V usage is TRBV6-4 and J usage is TRBJ2-3; 7 bases fit TRBD2. Germline V gives CDR1 MRHNA, CDR2 SNTAGT. Trimming took 5 bases from V and 3 from J; bases not matched to a gene: 5. The CDR3 runs to 14 residues. The CDR3 sequence is CASSRLAGTDTQYF. The CDR3 coding sequence is TGTGCCAGCAGTCGACTAGCCGGGACAGATACGCAGTATTTT.

The chain is built from TRBV19 and TRBJ1-1; tentatively, D is TRBD1 (5 bases). The germline V gene has CDR1 LNHDA and CDR2 SQIVND (reference sequence). V lost 3 bases to trimming and J lost 3 bases, with 8 bases between them. The CDR3 covers 13 residues. Here the CDR3 reads CASSMRGYTEAFF. The CDR3 DNA follows: TGTGCCAGTAGTATGCGGGGGTACACTGAAGCTTTCTTT.

This clonotype has ten or more counts. The chain employs TRBV11-3 and TRBJ2-6; perhaps TRBD2 as D (5 bases). V lost 9 bases and J 2 bases, leaving 20 bases between the germline ends. Germline values: CDR1 SGHNT, CDR2 YENEEA. CDR3 length: 17 amino acids. The CDR3 DNA reads as TGTGCCAGGACCGGGATCCGTTCCCCGGCTGGGGCCAACGTCCTGACTTTC. This gives the protein CARTGIRSPAGANVLTF.

The table lists this clonotype with a few counts. The chain recombines TRBV20-1 with TRBJ1-2, with D perhaps matching TRBD1 (6 bases). The CDR3 sequence is 16 residues long. The germline gives CDR1 DFQATT, CDR2 SNEGSKA (reference sequence). V lost 4 bases and J lost 1, with 19 bases in between. CDR3 sequence: CSAIQTGRGSNYGYTF. Here the CDR3 DNA reads TGCAGTGCTATACAGACAGGACGGGGGAGTAACTATGGCTACACCTTC.

In its sample, this clonotype was seen a few times. This chain links TRBV27 with TRBJ1-5; D might be TRBD1 (6 bases). V was trimmed by 5 bases and J by 1 base, leaving 21 bases between them. This CDR3 region has 18 residues. The germline CDR1 and CDR2 sequences are MNHEY and SMNVEV (reference sequence). The CDR3 DNA reads as TGTGCCAGCAGTCCGACGGGGGGGGCAAGTAAAAGCAATCAGCCCCAGCATTTT. As protein: CASSPTGGASKSNQPQHF.

This clonotype has just a few counts. This chain links TRBV29-1 with TRBJ1-2, with D possibly being TRBD1 (5 bases). CDR1 is SQVTM and CDR2 is ANQGSEA in the germline V gene. This CDR3 comprises 12 residues. V was cut by 3 bases and J by 3 bases, with 8 bases left in between. This CDR3 reads CSVDRGDYGYTF. The CDR3 DNA is TGCAGCGTTGATAGGGGCGACTATGGCTACACCTTC. The full variable domain, in which reference TRBV29-1 and TRBJ1-2 provide the parts outside the CDR3, is SAVISQKPSRDICQRGTSLTIQCQVDSQVTMMFWYRQQPGQSLTLIATANQGSEATYESGFVIDKFPISRPNLTFSTLTVSNMSPEDSSIYLCSVDRGDYGYTFGSGTRLTVV.

The chain carries TRBV30 and TRBJ2-2, with 12 bases identical to TRBD2. The CDR3 has 15 residues. Germline CDR1 reads GTSNPN; CDR2 reads SVGIG (reference sequence). J gave up 7 bases and V 4 bases, and 7 bases lay outside the gene matches. CDR3 in DNA: TGTGCCTGGAAACGGACTAGCGGGAAACACGGGGAGCTGTTTTTT. Translated: CAWKRTSGKHGELFF.

This chain uses TRBV7-2 with TRBJ2-7; D gene unclear. The CDR3 totals 15 residues. From germline, CDR1 is SGHTA and CDR2 FQGNSA. With 4 bases removed from V and 6 bases from J, the gap between germline ends came to 19 bases. CDR3 sequence: CASSSTPRTGVEQYF. The CDR3 DNA is TGTGCCAGCAGCTCCACTCCTCGGACCGGTGTCGAGCAGTACTTC.